This entry describes one TCR beta chain. Its antigen is not identified. The data stem from a study of cytomegalovirus exposure and HLA in healthy donors. General study findings and limits: Through in vitro validation, three CMV-associated chains were shown to be specific for CMV antigens. In the 120 validation repertoires, a later analysis found that first-cohort TCR clusters tended to co-occur.

The method was immunoSEQ multiplex PCR; TCRdb's version includes in-frame clones alone and lacks a portion of them. Found here are roughly 250,000 clones, around 90% of them singletons; the top ten hold approximately 0.34%. This receptor was obtained from a woman in her late teens or twenties in good health and CMV-seronegative. The sequencing sample was made of PBMCs.

Written as DNA, the CDR3 is TGTGCCAGTAGTCCCGGGACTAACCCGAACAATGAGCAGTTCTTC. Translated: CASSPGTNPNNEQFF. This chain uses TRBV19 with TRBJ2-1; 7 bases match TRBD2. The V gene end was trimmed by 5 bases and the J gene end by 5 bases; junction bases not matched to a gene: 9. The CDR3 runs 15 residues. The germline gives CDR1 LNHDA, CDR2 SQIVND (reference sequence). Variable domain in full (rest from reference TRBV19 and TRBJ2-1): DGGITQSPKYLFRKEGQNVTLSCEQNLNHDAMYWYRQDPGQGLRLIYYSQIVNDFQKGDIAEGYSVSREKKESFPLTVTSAQKNPTAFYLCASSPGTNPNNEQFFGPGTRLTVL.